The 20 T cell receptor beta chains in this list originate from one sample, sequenced in a study of metastatic and nonmetastatic thyroid tumors. Thyroid surgery was preceded by no treatment in any patient. MiXCR re-clonotyped the PCR reads for TCRdb. This table has more than 9,000 clones, 25% to 30% appearing once. Sequenced sample: tumor tissue. These receptors originate from a male donor with papillary thyroid cancer or a benign thyroid nodule (not recorded which). Some clones in this sample may be carry-over from other donors' samples.

The chain combines TRBV6-1 with TRBJ2-7; 8 nucleotides agree with TRBD2. The trim removed 0 bases at V and 0 bases at J, leaving 1 base unmatched. CDR1 and CDR2 (germline): MNHNS, SASEGT. CDR3 length equals 15 residues. The CDR3 region is CASSEAAGGSYEQYF. In nucleotides, the CDR3 is TGTGCCAGCAGTGAAGCGGCGGGAGGCTCCTACGAGCAGTACTTC.

Ten or more counts support this clone. A much larger clone differs by one base, so this may be a read error. The same CDR3 can be traced to other DNA sequences in this sample. V is TRBV20-1 and J is TRBJ2-7; D not certain. Germline V lookup: CDR1 DFQATT, CDR2 SNEGSKA (reference sequence). V lost 5 bases, J lost 2 bases, and 13 bases lay in between. The CDR3 has 13 residues. The CDR3 DNA sequence: TGCAGTGCTCGTACGGATTGGGCCTACGAGCAGTACTTC. Protein: CSARTDWAYEQYF.

The V and J genes are TRBV9 and TRBJ1-6; 7 positions match TRBD1. This CDR3 has 14 amino acids. CDR1 and CDR2 from the germline V gene are SGDLS and YYNGEE. The junction had 3 bases not matched to a gene; V was cut back by 0 bases and J by 9 bases. The CDR3 nucleotides are TGTGCCAGCAGCGTAGGGCAGGGGGGTTCACCCCTCCACTTT. This gives the protein CASSVGQGGSPLHF.

By share, this clone ranks as medium-sized. J is TRBJ2-7 and V is TRBV28; either TRBD1 or TRBD2 may fit D (7 bases each). The CDR3 runs 14 residues. The V gene lost 3 bases and the J gene lost 5 bases, with 14 bases spanning the gap. Per germline, CDR1 MDHEN and CDR2 SYDVKM. CDR3 region: CASSFLQGGNEQYF. DNA of the CDR3: TGTGCCAGCAGTTTTTTGCAGGGGGGGAACGAGCAGTACTTC.

This clone was picked up a small number of times. The rearrangement uses TRBV6-5 and TRBJ2-2; D ambiguous. CDR1 and CDR2 from the germline V gene are MNHEY and SVGAGI. Trimming cost V 0 bases and J 8 bases, with 7 bases left between them. The CDR3 consists of 13 residues. CDR3 sequence (DNA): TGTGCCAGCAGTTACTCATGGGCAGGGGAGCTGTTTTTT. Translation: CASSYSWAGELFF.

This chain joins TRBV7-2 and TRBJ1-5, with D uncertain. CDR3 length: 13 residues. The germline V and J ends were trimmed by 0 bases and 5 bases, with 5 bases remaining between them. Germline-derived CDR1 and CDR2 are SGHTA and FQGNSA. CDR3 DNA: TGTGCCAGCAGCTTAGCGCAGGATCAGCCCCAGCATTTT. It encodes CASSLAQDQPQHF.

This clone has at least ten counts. This rearrangement joins TRBV7-2 to TRBJ2-1; maybe TRBD2 (5 bases). This CDR3 contains 13 residues. Trimming left V 5 bases short and J 6 bases short, with 11 bases between. Germline-derived CDR1 and CDR2 are SGHTA and FQGNSA. CDR3 nucleotide sequence: TGTGCCAGCAGCACTTCCCGGGGCAATGAGCAGTTCTTC. Protein product: CASSTSRGNEQFF.

The J gene is TRBJ1-3, the V gene TRBV9; the match to TRBD1 covers 8 bases. This CDR3 comprises 14 residues. After removal of 3 bases from V and 1 base from J, the junction contained 0 bases not matched to a gene. CDR1 is SGDLS, CDR2 YYNGEE, per germline. The CDR3 sequence: CASSGTGSGNTIYF. CDR3 bases: TGTGCCAGCAGCGGGACAGGGTCTGGAAACACCATATATTTT.

The V call is TRBV5-4, the J call TRBJ1-3; D remains unclear. Germline CDR1 reads SGHNT; CDR2 reads YYREEE (reference sequence). The germline V and J ends were trimmed by 0 bases and 3 bases, with 10 bases remaining between them. The CDR3 is made up of 15 amino acids. In nucleotides, the CDR3 is TGTGCCAGCAGCTTGGCTGGTGTAGGTGGAAACACCATATATTTT. Its translation: CASSLAGVGGNTIYF.

The chain couples TRBV28 to TRBJ2-5; D is perhaps TRBD2 (6 bases). Trimming took 3 bases from V and 5 from J, leaving 13 bases between them. Germline V gene data show CDR1 as MDHEN and CDR2 as SYDVKM. This CDR3 spans 14 amino acids. The CDR3 DNA is TGTGCCAGCAGTTTGGTTGGACGGGGGGAGACCCAGTACTTC. Encoded protein: CASSLVGRGETQYF.

The chain couples TRBV2 to TRBJ2-7, with 11 bases aligning to TRBD2. After removal of 5 bases from V and 11 bases from J, the junction contained 17 bases not matched to a gene. CDR1 is SNHLY, CDR2 FYNNEI, per germline. The CDR3 spans 16 residues. The CDR3, as DNA: TGTGCCAGCAGTCCTGGGACTAGCGGACCTTCCTGGGGGAAGTACTTC. Encoded protein: CASSPGTSGPSWGKYF.

This clone is judged medium-sized (0.01 to 0.1%). The chain uses TRBV12-3 or TRBV12-4 and TRBJ1-1, with 7 bases matching TRBD1. Unmatched junction bases numbered 12, after V lost 4 bases and J lost 1 base. There are 17 residues in the CDR3. CDR3: CASSSRGGGGANTEAFF. The DNA of the CDR3 is TGTGCCAGCAGTTCCCGCGGGGGAGGGGGCGCGAACACTGAAGCTTTCTTT.

The V gene is TRBV4-2, the J gene TRBJ2-7; D is ambiguous. Trimming shortened V by 0 bases and J by 0 bases, and 9 bases separated the two germline ends. This CDR3 comprises 15 residues. The germline CDR1 and CDR2 sequences are LGHNA and YNFKEQ. The CDR3 DNA reads TGTGCCAGCAGCCAAGACGGGTCCTTCTCCTACGAGCAGTACTTC. Amino acids: CASSQDGSFSYEQYF.

The genes are TRBV7-3 and TRBJ2-1; 7 bases are shared with TRBD2. The CDR3 loop spans 18 amino acids. The germline V gene has CDR1 SGHTA and CDR2 FQGTGA. V was clipped by 1 base and J by 3 bases; unmatched bases: 12. The CDR3: CASSLNVAGPGYYNEQFF. CDR3 in DNA: TGTGCCAGCAGCTTAAATGTAGCGGGCCCAGGGTACTACAATGAGCAGTTCTTC.

The chain recombines TRBV12-3 or TRBV12-4 with TRBJ2-2, with 11 bases aligning to TRBD2. The CDR3 consists of 18 residues. The V gene end was trimmed by 3 bases and the J gene end by 3 bases; junction bases not matched to a gene: 9. As DNA, the CDR3 is TGTGCCAGCAGTTTCCAATCCGGGACTAGCGGATACACCGGGGAGCTGTTTTTT. Protein sequence: CASSFQSGTSGYTGELFF.

This clone appeared a few times. The chain uses TRBV28 and TRBJ1-5; D possibly corresponds to TRBD1 (5 bases). The CDR3 extends over 14 amino acids. Germline CDR1 reads MDHEN; CDR2 reads SYDVKM. V was cut by 3 bases and J by 3 bases, with 9 bases left in between. CDR3 sequence: CASSFQGTNQPQHF. For the CDR3, the DNA is TGTGCCAGCAGTTTCCAGGGTACCAATCAGCCCCAGCATTTT.

This clone is classed as medium-sized. Here the CDR3 reads CSASRPGTRTYNEQFF. The CDR3 DNA sequence: TGCAGTGCTAGCCGGCCCGGGACTAGAACCTACAATGAGCAGTTCTTC. The chain links TRBV20-1 to TRBJ2-1; 8 bases are shared with TRBD2. Germline CDR1 DFQATT, CDR2 SNEGSKA (reference sequence). With 3 bases clipped from V and 2 bases from J, the junction kept 9 bases outside the gene matches. The CDR3 runs 16 residues.

This clone was picked up many times. The sample contains more than one DNA sequence encoding this CDR3. This chain joins TRBV28 and TRBJ2-4; D is undetermined. Trimming removed 3 bases at V and 8 bases at J, with 11 bases between. The CDR3 sequence is 13 residues long. Germline assignment: CDR1 MDHEN and CDR2 SYDVKM. The CDR3 coding sequence is TGTGCCAGCAGTTTGAAGTTCCCAGACATTCAGTACTTC. Translating gives CASSLKFPDIQYF.

The V and J genes are TRBV2 and TRBJ1-6, with 8 positions matching TRBD1. The length of the CDR3 is 15 residues. Unmatched junction bases numbered 7, after V lost 6 bases and J lost 6 bases. Per the germline V gene, CDR1 is SNHLY and CDR2 is FYNNEI. Here the CDR3 DNA reads TGTGCCAGCAGATACAGGGGGAGCGGTAATTCACCCCTCCACTTT. Translated, it gives CASRYRGSGNSPLHF.

The rearrangement uses TRBV20-1 and TRBJ2-2; D remains unclear. Trimming shortened V by 4 bases and J by 0 bases, and 12 bases separated the two germline ends. CDR1 and CDR2 (germline): DFQATT, SNEGSKA (reference sequence). The CDR3 runs to 15 residues. The CDR3 sequence: CSAIVAFANTGELFF. In DNA form, the CDR3 reads TGCAGTGCTATCGTCGCGTTCGCGAACACCGGGGAGCTGTTTTTT.